Many counts were recorded for the clone carrying this T cell receptor (beta chain). Each single cDNA molecule received a unique molecular identifier. TCRdb recomputed calls from the 5' RACE reads with MiXCR, one row per CDR3 protein. The sample carries 32,000 or so distinct CDR3 sequences, about 6% recorded once. Trimming removed 2 bases from V and 0 bases from J, with 8 bases in between. The CDR3 spans 14 residues. Germline CDR1 and CDR2: PRHDT and FYEKMQ (reference sequence). This sample was included in a study of early T cells in non-severe SARS-CoV-2 infection. Sequencing used whole blood. The rearrangement uses TRBV13 and TRBJ2-7, with D maybe TRBD2 (5 bases). The clonotype originates from an adult who was a healthcare worker with PCR-confirmed SARS-CoV-2 infection or an uninfected control (not recorded which). DNA of the CDR3: TGTGCCAGCAGCTTATCGGGGAACTCCTACGAGCAGTACTTC. Translating it yields CASSLSGNSYEQYF.